The rows below give T cell receptor beta chains drawn from one sample of a study of regulatory T cells in long-lasting Graves disease. TCRdb recomputed calls from the multiplex PCR reads with MiXCR, one row per CDR3 protein. The table has 420,000 or so distinct CDR3 sequences, less than 20% seen once. These same records also appear under a second study, on T cells in Graves' hyperthyroidism and ophthalmopathy.

The material was peripheral blood mononuclear cells (PBMCs), obtained at new diagnosis, from a patient treated with antithyroid drugs. The source of these receptors is a woman aged 18 to 35 with Graves disease. CDR3s include the opening cysteine and the closing phenylalanine or tryptophan. A D gene is named only where the DNA matches it firmly. Rows may omit the clone size; those that give it use once, few, many or a size class.

v_call	cdr3_length	j_call	d_call	clone_size	cdr3_aa	cdr3_nt
TRBV2	13	TRBJ2-2	.	many	CASSAGKAGELFF	TGTGCCAGCAGTGCAGGAAAGGCCGGGGAGCTGTTTTTT
TRBV28	14	TRBJ1-5	.	many	CASSSGTLKQPQHF	TGTGCCAGCAGTTCGGGGACTTTGAAGCAGCCCCAGCATTTT
TRBV19	14	TRBJ1-6	TRBD1	.	CASSRGQDNSPLHF	TGTGCCAGTAGCCGGGGACAGGATAATTCACCCCTCCACTTT
TRBV5-5	14	TRBJ2-1	.	many	CASSASVGYNEQFF	TGTGCCAGCAGCGCCTCAGTCGGGTACAATGAGCAGTTCTTC
TRBV6-6	15	TRBJ2-5	.	many	CASSYSARYLETQYF	TGTGCCAGCAGTTACTCGGCACGTTACTTAGAGACCCAGTACTTC
TRBV3-1	15	TRBJ1-1	.	.	CASSQVAGANTEAFF	TGTGCCAGCAGCCAAGTGGCAGGGGCTAACACTGAAGCTTTCTTT
TRBV28	14	TRBJ2-5	TRBD2	many	CASSVGTSQETQYF	TGTGCCAGCAGTGTGGGGACTAGTCAAGAGACCCAGTACTTC
TRBV20-1	15	TRBJ2-7	.	many	CSARDRQASTYEQYF	TGCAGTGCTAGAGATAGGCAGGCGTCGACCTACGAGCAGTACTTC
TRBV15	19	TRBJ2-5	.	many	CATSRDGTDTGLYQETQYF	TGTGCCACCAGCAGAGATGGTACGGACACAGGATTGTACCAAGAGACCCAGTACTTC
TRBV12-3/TRBV12-4	15	TRBJ1-5	.	few	CASSLEGLRREPQHF	TGTGCCAGCAGTTTGGAGGGCCTGAGACGTGAGCCCCAGCATTTT
TRBV7-9	15	TRBJ2-5	TRBD1	many	CASSWGQGIGETQYF	TGTGCCAGCAGCTGGGGACAGGGGATTGGGGAGACCCAGTACTTC
TRBV28	16	TRBJ2-1	TRBD2	many	CASRTSGRAIYNEQFF	TGTGCCAGCAGAACTAGCGGGAGGGCGATCTACAATGAGCAGTTCTTC
TRBV28	14	TRBJ2-1	TRBD2	many	CASILAGVSNEQFF	TGTGCCAGCATACTAGCGGGAGTTTCCAATGAGCAGTTCTTC
TRBV6-2/TRBV6-3	13	TRBJ1-1	.	.	CASSLSHSPEAFF	TGTGCCAGCAGTCTTTCACATAGTCCTGAAGCTTTCTTT
TRBV5-1	17	TRBJ2-2	TRBD2	.	CASSFSLAGGLAGELFF	TGCGCCAGCAGCTTCTCCCTAGCGGGAGGGCTCGCCGGGGAGCTGTTTTTT
TRBV7-2	13	TRBJ1-1	.	.	CASSNTANTEAFF	TGTGCCAGCAGCAACACTGCGAACACTGAAGCTTTCTTT
TRBV15	15	TRBJ1-5	.	.	CATSREVRPNQPQHF	TGTGCCACCAGCAGAGAAGTCAGGCCCAATCAGCCCCAGCATTTT
TRBV27	15	TRBJ2-3	.	many	CASSLFPGVTDTQYF	TGTGCCAGCAGTTTATTCCCTGGTGTGACAGATACGCAGTATTTT
TRBV7-9	16	TRBJ2-2	.	.	CASSFGTTPRGGELFF	TGTGCCAGCAGCTTCGGTACCACCCCCCGCGGCGGGGAGCTGTTTTTT
TRBV30	12	TRBJ1-1	TRBD1	.	CAWGQGVSEAFF	TGTGCCTGGGGACAGGGGGTTAGTGAAGCTTTCTTT
TRBV11-2	15	TRBJ2-5	TRBD2	many	CASSLGPKAGGPQYF	TGTGCCAGCAGCTTAGGACCGAAAGCGGGGGGACCCCAGTACTTC
TRBV7-9	13	TRBJ2-7	.	.	CASSSGLIYEQYF	TGTGCCAGCAGCTCCGGACTGATATACGAGCAGTACTTC
TRBV20-1	11	TRBJ1-2	.	few	CSAGDGGGYTF	TGCAGTGCTGGGGACGGGGGTGGCTACACCTTC
TRBV12-3/TRBV12-4	15	TRBJ2-5	TRBD2	many	CASSPLAGGPETQYF	TGTGCCAGCAGCCCCCTAGCGGGAGGGCCGGAGACCCAGTACTTC
TRBV4-1	14	TRBJ2-1	.	few	CASSHPSNYNEQFF	TGCGCCAGCAGCCACCCGTCCAACTACAATGAGCAGTTCTTC
TRBV28	17	TRBJ1-5	TRBD1	few	CASSSPTGGIPDQPQHF	TGTGCCAGCAGTTCCCCGACAGGGGGCATCCCGGATCAGCCCCAGCATTTT
TRBV20-1	16	TRBJ2-1	TRBD2	many	CSARGLAGGFYNEQFF	TGCAGTGCTAGAGGTCTAGCGGGAGGGTTCTACAATGAGCAGTTCTTC
TRBV12-3/TRBV12-4	16	TRBJ2-1	TRBD2	many	CASSLALAGGNNEQFF	TGTGCCAGCAGTTTAGCGCTAGCGGGAGGGAATAATGAGCAGTTCTTC
TRBV28	14	TRBJ1-1	.	many	CASRAELGNTEAFF	TGTGCCAGCAGGGCTGAACTTGGGAACACTGAAGCTTTCTTT
TRBV12-3/TRBV12-4	16	TRBJ2-4	.	few	CASSLYGFLAKNIQYF	TGTGCCAGCAGTTTGTACGGATTTCTAGCCAAAAACATTCAGTACTTC
TRBV5-1	13	TRBJ1-2	.	many	CASSQAREGGYTF	TGCGCCAGCAGCCAAGCACGGGAGGGCGGCTACACCTTC
TRBV7-3	15	TRBJ2-1	TRBD2	.	CASSLTRTSGREQFF	TGTGCCAGCAGCTTAACCCGGACTAGCGGGAGGGAGCAGTTCTTC
TRBV9	13	TRBJ1-1	.	.	CASSVVPGAEAFF	TGTGCCAGCAGCGTAGTACCGGGAGCTGAAGCTTTCTTT
TRBV27	15	TRBJ2-7	.	.	CASSWTGPDSYEQYF	TGTGCCAGCAGTTGGACCGGTCCCGACTCCTACGAGCAGTACTTC
TRBV5-4	14	TRBJ2-7	.	.	CASSLSAKSPGQYF	TGTGCCAGCAGCTTGTCGGCCAAGTCGCCCGGGCAGTACTTC
TRBV2	13	TRBJ1-2	.	.	CASPGGRVSGYTF	TGTGCCAGTCCGGGAGGCAGGGTGTCCGGCTACACCTTC
TRBV4-2	14	TRBJ1-1	.	many	CASSHTSENTEAFF	TGTGCCAGCAGCCACACGAGCGAGAACACTGAAGCTTTCTTT
TRBV29-1	12	TRBJ1-1	.	many	CSVDRSNTEAFF	TGCAGCGTTGATAGGTCGAACACTGAAGCTTTCTTT
TRBV28	15	TRBJ2-1	TRBD2	many	CASSITSGSSVEQFF	TGTGCCAGCAGTATCACTAGCGGGAGTTCCGTTGAGCAGTTCTTC
TRBV4-1	17	TRBJ2-3	TRBD2	.	CASSQGVAGGYTDTQYF	TGCGCCAGCAGCCAAGGCGTAGCGGGAGGGTACACAGATACGCAGTATTTT
TRBV9	16	TRBJ2-2	TRBD1	few	CASSAQGVGNTGELFF	TGTGCCAGCAGCGCCCAGGGGGTGGGAAACACCGGGGAGCTGTTTTTT